The rows below give T cell receptor beta chains drawn from one sample of a study of blood T cell repertoires in COVID-19. TCRdb's table, derived via immunoSEQ multiplex PCR, lists solely in-frame clones and lacks some. The table lists approximately 150,000 clones, approximately 80% of them singletons. The sample was PBMCs or T cells enriched from blood (not recorded which). These receptors were obtained from a man between 70 and 80 years old who had been exposed to COVID-19. Each CDR3 is given with its conserved first and last residue. A D gene is named only where the DNA matches it firmly. Expanded clones get a size class; other rows say once, few or many, or leave the size out.

DNA: TGTGCCAGCAGCTCCCCAAGGACAGGGGCCTACGAGCAGTACTTC
CDR3: CASSSPRTGAYEQYF
V: TRBV7-2
D: TRBD1
size: NA
J: TRBJ2-7

DNA: TGTGCCAGCAGCCCCTTGTGGAGGAATCAGCCCCAGCATTTT
CDR3: CASSPLWRNQPQHF
V: TRBV7-9
D: NA
size: NA
J: TRBJ1-5

DNA: TGTGCCAGTTGGACAGGGCAAAATGAGCAGTTCTTC
CDR3: CASWTGQNEQFF
V: TRBV7-9
D: TRBD1
size: NA
J: TRBJ2-1

DNA: TGTGCCAGCAGTTTTCGTAGCGGGAGCCCCCATGAGCAGTTCTTC
CDR3: CASSFRSGSPHEQFF
V: TRBV27
D: TRBD2
size: NA
J: TRBJ2-1

DNA: TGTGCCTGGAGTGTACTAGCGGGGGACTACGAGCAGTACTTC
CDR3: CAWSVLAGDYEQYF
V: TRBV30
D: TRBD2
size: once
J: TRBJ2-7

DNA: TGTGCCAGCAGTGAAGAGGGGAGGGGAGCGGACGGCTATGGCTACACCTTC
CDR3: CASSEEGRGADGYGYTF
V: TRBV2
D: NA
size: NA
J: TRBJ1-2

DNA: TGTGCCAGCAGCTTACGCCCCGCCCGGGAGAGCTCCTACAATGAGCAGTTCTTC
CDR3: CASSLRPARESSYNEQFF
V: TRBV7-8
D: NA
size: NA
J: TRBJ2-1

DNA: TGTGCCAGCAGTTACGTTTATCCCGCGGCTGGAAACACCATATATTTT
CDR3: CASSYVYPAAGNTIYF
V: TRBV6-5
D: NA
size: NA
J: TRBJ1-3

DNA: TGTGCCAGCAGCCAAGAATCAGGGGGTCGGAATCAGCCCCAGCATTTT
CDR3: CASSQESGGRNQPQHF
V: TRBV4-2
D: TRBD1
size: NA
J: TRBJ1-5

DNA: TGTGCCAGCAGTTCGTGGTCCACGATTGGTAGCACTGAAGCTTTCTTT
CDR3: CASSSWSTIGSTEAFF
V: TRBV6-5
D: NA
size: NA
J: TRBJ1-1

DNA: TGTGCCAGCAGCTTTCCTAGCGGGGGGTCCCTGCGAAATGAGCAGTTCTTC
CDR3: CASSFPSGGSLRNEQFF
V: TRBV7-2
D: TRBD2
size: NA
J: TRBJ2-1

DNA: TGTGCCAGCACAGCGGGAGGGCCCTATGAGCAGTTCTTC
CDR3: CASTAGGPYEQFF
V: TRBV6-5
D: TRBD2
size: NA
J: TRBJ2-1

DNA: TGTGCCAGTAGGCGGCAAGCGCAGATGAACACTGAAGCTTTCTTT
CDR3: CASRRQAQMNTEAFF
V: TRBV19
D: NA
size: NA
J: TRBJ1-1

DNA: TGTGCCAGCAGTCTCTCCCCTAGCGGGAGTGCCTTTGAGCAGTTCTTC
CDR3: CASSLSPSGSAFEQFF
V: TRBV27
D: TRBD2
size: once
J: TRBJ2-1

DNA: TGTGCCAGCAGCCCACAGACTAGCGGGGGAAACATTCAGTACTTC
CDR3: CASSPQTSGGNIQYF
V: TRBV9
D: TRBD2
size: NA
J: TRBJ2-4

DNA: TGCGCCAGCAGCCAAGGGACAGGGGACAGTCCGTATGGCTACACCTTC
CDR3: CASSQGTGDSPYGYTF
V: TRBV4-3
D: TRBD1
size: NA
J: TRBJ1-2

DNA: TGTGCCAGTAGTAAGAACCGCGATGAGCAGTTCTTC
CDR3: CASSKNRDEQFF
V: TRBV19
D: NA
size: NA
J: TRBJ2-1

DNA: TGTGCCAGCAGCGGAGCGGGAGGACTTAACACCGGGGAGCTGTTTTTT
CDR3: CASSGAGGLNTGELFF
V: TRBV7-2
D: TRBD2
size: NA
J: TRBJ2-2

DNA: TGTGCCAGTAGTATAGACGGGTCAAAGGGGGCGAAGGCTTTCTTT
CDR3: CASSIDGSKGAKAFF
V: TRBV19
D: TRBD1
size: NA
J: TRBJ1-1

DNA: TGTGCCAGCAGTGCGACAGGGGACTATGGCTACACCTTC
CDR3: CASSATGDYGYTF
V: TRBV6-2/TRBV6-3
D: TRBD1
size: NA
J: TRBJ1-2